This entry lists 2 T cell receptor beta chains sequenced from one sample in a study of cytomegalovirus exposure and HLA in healthy donors. The PCR employed 60 Vbeta primers together with 13 Jbeta primers. Only in-frame clones appear in the TCRdb table, and some are missing; sequencing was by immunoSEQ multiplex PCR. The sample holds tens of thousands of clones; 80% to 90% are singletons and the top ten take over 1.5%. The specimen sequenced was PBMCs. The receptors shown here come from a woman younger than 45 in good health and CMV-seronegative.

The gene calls are TRBV9 and TRBJ2-2; weak D call: TRBD2 (5 bases). The CDR3 extends over 16 amino acids. V lost 4 bases to trimming and J lost 2 bases, with 15 bases between them. CDR1 is SGDLS and CDR2 is YYNGEE in the germline V gene. CDR3 amino acids: CASSPRASSNTGELFF. The CDR3 nucleotides read TGTGCCAGCAGCCCGAGGGCCTCGTCTAACACCGGGGAGCTGTTTTTT.

V and J are TRBV7-9 and TRBJ2-5; 9 positions agree with TRBD2. From germline, CDR1 is SEHNR and CDR2 FQNEAQ (reference sequence). V shed 7 bases and J 0 bases; nucleotides not matched to a gene: 6. The CDR3 loop spans 15 amino acids. The CDR3 coding sequence is TGTGCCAGCAACCCCGCGGGGGGGAACCAAGAGACCCAGTACTTC. It yields the protein CASNPAGGNQETQYF.